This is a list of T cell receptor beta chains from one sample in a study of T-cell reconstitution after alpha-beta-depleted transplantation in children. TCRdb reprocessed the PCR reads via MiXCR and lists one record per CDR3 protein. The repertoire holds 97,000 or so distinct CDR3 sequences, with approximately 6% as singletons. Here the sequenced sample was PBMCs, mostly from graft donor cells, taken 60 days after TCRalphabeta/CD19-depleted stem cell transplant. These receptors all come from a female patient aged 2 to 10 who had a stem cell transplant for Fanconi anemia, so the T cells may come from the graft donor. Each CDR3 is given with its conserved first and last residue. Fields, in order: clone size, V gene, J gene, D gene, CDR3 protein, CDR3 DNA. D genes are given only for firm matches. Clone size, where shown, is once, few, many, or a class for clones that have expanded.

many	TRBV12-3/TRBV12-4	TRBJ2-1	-	CASSFVSGGYNEQFF	TGTGCCAGCAGTTTCGTTAGCGGCGGTTACAATGAGCAGTTCTTC
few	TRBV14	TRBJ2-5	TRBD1	CASSPTGQGQETQYF	TGTGCCAGCAGCCCGACCGGACAGGGGCAAGAGACCCAGTACTTC
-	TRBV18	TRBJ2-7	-	CASSPLTLAASTYEQYF	TGTGCCAGCTCACCACTGACATTAGCGGCGAGCACCTACGAGCAGTACTTC
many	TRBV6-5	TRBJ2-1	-	CASSLLGGATYNEQFF	TGTGCCAGCAGTTTACTTGGGGGGGCGACCTACAATGAGCAGTTCTTC
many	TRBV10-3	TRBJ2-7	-	CAITTGRGSEQYF	TGTGCCATCACTACCGGCAGGGGAAGCGAGCAGTACTTC
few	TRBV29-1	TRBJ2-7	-	CSVAHSGASYEQYF	TGCAGCGTTGCGCACTCCGGGGCCTCCTACGAGCAGTACTTC
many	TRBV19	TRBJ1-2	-	CASSIARPGARGYTF	TGTGCCAGTAGTATAGCCCGTCCGGGGGCGCGGGGCTACACCTTC
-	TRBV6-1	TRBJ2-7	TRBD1	CASSEALAPGGNSYEQYF	TGTGCCAGCAGTGAAGCGCTTGCCCCAGGGGGAAACTCCTACGAGCAGTACTTC
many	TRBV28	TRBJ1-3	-	CASSLRFRGDRGVEGNTIYF	TGTGCCAGCAGTTTAAGGTTCCGAGGGGATAGAGGAGTGGAAGGAAACACCATATATTTT
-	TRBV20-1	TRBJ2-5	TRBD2	CSARRLAGAHLYQETQYF	TGCAGTGCTAGACGACTAGCGGGGGCCCACCTGTACCAAGAGACCCAGTACTTC
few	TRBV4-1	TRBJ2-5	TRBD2	CASSRSSGGAETQYF	TGCGCCAGCAGCCGATCAAGCGGGGGGGCGGAGACCCAGTACTTC
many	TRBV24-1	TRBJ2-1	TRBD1	CATSEPQGVRHNEQFF	TGTGCCACCAGTGAACCCCAGGGGGTGAGGCACAATGAGCAGTTCTTC
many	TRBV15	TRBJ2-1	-	CATSRDIVSGNEQFF	TGTGCCACCAGCAGAGATATCGTGTCCGGGAATGAGCAGTTCTTC
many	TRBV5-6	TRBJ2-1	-	CASSLDPDTYNEQFF	TGTGCCAGCAGCTTGGACCCTGATACCTACAATGAGCAGTTCTTC
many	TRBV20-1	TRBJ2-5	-	CSAVSKHWGETQYF	TGCAGTGCAGTGTCAAAACACTGGGGGGAGACCCAGTACTTC
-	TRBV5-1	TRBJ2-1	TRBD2	CASSLGPTSGKYNEQFF	TGCGCCAGCAGCTTGGGGCCCACTAGCGGGAAGTACAATGAGCAGTTCTTC
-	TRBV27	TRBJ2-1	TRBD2	CASSLRTSGGAYNEQFF	TGTGCCAGCAGTTTACGAACTAGCGGGGGGGCCTACAATGAGCAGTTCTTC
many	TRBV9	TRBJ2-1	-	CASSVVSGTPFF	TGTGCCAGCAGCGTAGTGTCCGGGACCCCGTTCTTC
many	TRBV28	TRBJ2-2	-	CASSLSVLDGELFF	TGTGCCAGCAGTTTATCCGTCCTTGACGGGGAGCTGTTTTTT
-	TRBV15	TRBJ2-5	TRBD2	CATSRGAGSETQYF	TGTGCCACCAGCAGAGGAGCGGGGTCGGAGACCCAGTACTTC
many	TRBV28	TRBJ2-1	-	CASSLTQINEQFF	TGTGCCAGCAGTTTAACTCAGATCAATGAGCAGTTCTTC
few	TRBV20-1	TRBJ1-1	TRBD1	CSARAGGRVATEAFF	TGCAGTGCTAGAGCAGGGGGCAGGGTAGCCACTGAAGCTTTCTTT
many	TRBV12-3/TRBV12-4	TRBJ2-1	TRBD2	CASSFFRASGQTNEQFF	TGTGCCAGCAGTTTTTTCCGTGCTAGCGGCCAAACAAATGAGCAGTTCTTC
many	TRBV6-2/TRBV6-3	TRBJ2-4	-	CASSRTSTAKNIQYF	TGTGCCAGCAGTAGGACCTCCACAGCCAAAAACATTCAGTACTTC
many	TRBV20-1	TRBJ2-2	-	CSATNTGELFF	TGCAGTGCTACTAACACCGGGGAGCTGTTTTTT
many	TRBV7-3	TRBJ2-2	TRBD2	CASSLLNGGAGGELFF	TGTGCCAGCAGCTTACTAAACGGGGGGGCCGGCGGGGAGCTGTTTTTT
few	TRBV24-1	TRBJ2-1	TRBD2	CATSDLVLAGDKQFF	TGTGCCACCAGTGATTTGGTACTAGCGGGGGACAAGCAGTTCTTC
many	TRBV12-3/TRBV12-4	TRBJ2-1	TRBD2	CASSLASGAYNEQFF	TGTGCCAGCAGTTTAGCTAGCGGGGCCTACAATGAGCAGTTCTTC
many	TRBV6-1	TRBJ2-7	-	CASRDRSLAHYEQYF	TGTGCCAGCAGGGACCGGAGTCTCGCGCACTACGAGCAGTACTTC
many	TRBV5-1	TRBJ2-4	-	CATSEEGGIQYF	TGCGCCACCTCCGAGGAGGGGGGCATTCAGTACTTC
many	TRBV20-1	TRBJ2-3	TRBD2	CSARRKRGSTDTQYF	TGCAGTGCTAGAAGGAAGCGGGGTAGCACAGATACGCAGTATTTT
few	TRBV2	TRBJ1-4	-	CASLGATNEKLFF	TGTGCCAGCTTGGGGGCAACTAATGAAAAACTGTTTTTT
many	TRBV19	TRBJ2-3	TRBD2	CASIGTSGPTDTQYF	TGTGCCAGTATTGGAACTAGCGGACCCACAGATACGCAGTATTTT
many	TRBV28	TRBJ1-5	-	CASSLSVPTAGNQPQHF	TGTGCCAGCAGTTTAAGCGTCCCAACGGCCGGTAATCAGCCCCAGCATTTT
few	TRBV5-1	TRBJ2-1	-	CASSDIAGEGVYNEQFF	TGCGCCAGCAGCGACATAGCAGGGGAGGGAGTCTACAATGAGCAGTTCTTC
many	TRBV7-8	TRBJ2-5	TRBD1	CASSSPDRGETQYF	TGTGCCAGCAGCTCGCCGGACAGGGGAGAGACCCAGTACTTC
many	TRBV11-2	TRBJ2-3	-	CASSSPDTDTQYF	TGTGCCAGCAGCTCTCCGGACACAGATACGCAGTATTTT
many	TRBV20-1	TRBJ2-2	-	CSAGGNREVAGELFF	TGCAGCGCTGGTGGTAACAGGGAGGTTGCCGGGGAGCTGTTTTTT
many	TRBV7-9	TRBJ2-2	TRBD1	CASSAGGTGELFF	TGTGCCAGCAGCGCAGGGGGCACCGGGGAGCTGTTTTTT
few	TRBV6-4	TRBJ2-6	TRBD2	CASSRLGTSGGSGANVLTF	TGTGCCAGCAGCCGATTGGGGACTAGCGGGGGCTCTGGGGCCAACGTCCTGACTTTC
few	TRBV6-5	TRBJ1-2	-	CASSYSEQGWGGYTF	TGTGCCAGCAGTTACTCGGAACAGGGCTGGGGTGGCTACACCTTC
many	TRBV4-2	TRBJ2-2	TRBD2	CASSPLAGDTGELFF	TGTGCCAGCAGCCCACTAGCGGGAGACACCGGGGAGCTGTTTTTT
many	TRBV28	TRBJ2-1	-	CASSLDEQFF	TGTGCCAGCAGTTTAGATGAGCAGTTCTTC
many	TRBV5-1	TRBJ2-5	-	CASSLELSPQETQYF	TGCGCCAGCAGCTTGGAACTTAGCCCACAAGAGACCCAGTACTTC
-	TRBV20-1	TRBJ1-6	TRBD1	CSASRTGGLNSPLHF	TGCAGTGCTAGCCGGACAGGGGGCTTAAATTCACCCCTCCACTTT
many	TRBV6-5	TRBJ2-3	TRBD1	CASSYGTGVRDTQYF	TGTGCCAGCAGTTACGGGACAGGGGTGAGGGATACGCAGTATTTT
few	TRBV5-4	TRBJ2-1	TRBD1	CASRIGGGRNEQFF	TGTGCCAGCAGGATAGGGGGCGGTAGGAATGAGCAGTTCTTC
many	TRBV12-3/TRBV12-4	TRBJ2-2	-	CASSSPSEKNTGELFF	TGTGCCAGCAGTTCCCCTAGCGAGAAAAACACCGGGGAGCTGTTTTTT
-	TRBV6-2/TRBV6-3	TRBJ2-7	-	CASSYSSDSSYEQYF	TGTGCCAGCAGTTACTCTTCGGACAGTTCCTACGAGCAGTACTTC
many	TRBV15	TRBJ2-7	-	CATSPRPQVGGAYEQYF	TGTGCCACCAGCCCTAGGCCACAGGTTGGGGGCGCCTACGAGCAGTACTTC
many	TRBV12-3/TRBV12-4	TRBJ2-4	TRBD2	CASSAPRGVKNIQYF	TGTGCCAGCAGTGCCCCCCGGGGGGTCAAAAACATTCAGTACTTC
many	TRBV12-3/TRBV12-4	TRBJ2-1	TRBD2	CASSLAGSSYNEQFF	TGTGCCAGCAGTCTAGCGGGGAGCTCCTACAATGAGCAGTTCTTC
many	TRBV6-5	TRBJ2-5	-	CASSYSIGWGVQETQYF	TGTGCCAGCAGTTACTCGATCGGGTGGGGAGTCCAAGAGACCCAGTACTTC
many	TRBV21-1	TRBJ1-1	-	CASSNGLNTEAFF	TGTGCCAGCAGCAATGGGCTGAACACTGAAGCTTTCTTT
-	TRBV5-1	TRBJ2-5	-	CASSPRVSETQYF	TGCGCCAGCAGCCCCAGGGTTTCAGAGACCCAGTACTTC
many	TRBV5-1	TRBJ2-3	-	CASSLDITSTDTQYF	TGCGCCAGCAGCTTGGACATCACTAGCACAGATACGCAGTATTTT
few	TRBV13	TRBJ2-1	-	CASSLGLSLAIPEIINEQFF	TGTGCCAGCAGCTTAGGCTTAAGTTTGGCAATCCCGGAGATCATAAATGAGCAGTTCTTC
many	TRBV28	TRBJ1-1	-	CASSSPGMNTEAFF	TGTGCCAGCAGTTCTCCGGGAATGAACACTGAAGCTTTCTTT
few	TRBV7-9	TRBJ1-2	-	CASSRSGLRNYGYTF	TGTGCCAGCAGCCGGTCAGGGTTGAGGAACTATGGCTACACCTTC